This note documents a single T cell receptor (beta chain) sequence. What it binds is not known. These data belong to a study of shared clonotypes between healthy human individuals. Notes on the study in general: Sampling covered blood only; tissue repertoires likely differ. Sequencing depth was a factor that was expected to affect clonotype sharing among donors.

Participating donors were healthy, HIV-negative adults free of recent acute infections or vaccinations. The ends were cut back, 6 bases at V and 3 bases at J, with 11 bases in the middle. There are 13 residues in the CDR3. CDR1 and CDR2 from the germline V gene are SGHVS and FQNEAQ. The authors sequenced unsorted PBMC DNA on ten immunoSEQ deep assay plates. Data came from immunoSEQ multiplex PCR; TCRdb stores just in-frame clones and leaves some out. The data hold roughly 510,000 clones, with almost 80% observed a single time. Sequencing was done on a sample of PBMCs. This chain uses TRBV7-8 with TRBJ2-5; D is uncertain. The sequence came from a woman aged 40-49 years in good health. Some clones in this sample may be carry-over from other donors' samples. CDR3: CASRRPLEETQYF. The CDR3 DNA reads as TGTGCCAGCAGGCGCCCGTTAGAAGAGACCCAGTACTTC. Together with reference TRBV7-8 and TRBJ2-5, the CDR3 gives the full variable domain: GAGVSQSPRYKVAKRGQDVALRCDPISGHVSLFWYQQALGQGPEFLTYFQNEAQLDKSGLPSDRFFAERPEGSVSTLKIQRTQQEDSAVYLCASRRPLEETQYFGPGTRLLVL.